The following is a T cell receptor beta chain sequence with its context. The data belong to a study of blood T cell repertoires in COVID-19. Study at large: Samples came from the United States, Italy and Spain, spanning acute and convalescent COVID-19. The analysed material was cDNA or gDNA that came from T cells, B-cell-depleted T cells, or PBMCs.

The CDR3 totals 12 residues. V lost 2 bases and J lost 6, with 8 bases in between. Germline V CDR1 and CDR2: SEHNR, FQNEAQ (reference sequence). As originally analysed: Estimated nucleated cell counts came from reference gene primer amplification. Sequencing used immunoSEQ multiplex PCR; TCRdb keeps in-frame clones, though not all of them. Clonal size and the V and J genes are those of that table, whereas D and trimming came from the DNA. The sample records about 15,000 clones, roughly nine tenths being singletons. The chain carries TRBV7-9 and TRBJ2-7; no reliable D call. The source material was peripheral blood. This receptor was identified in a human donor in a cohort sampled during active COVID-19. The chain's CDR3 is CASSLYIAEQYF. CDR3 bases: TGTGCCAGCAGCTTATATATAGCCGAGCAGTACTTC. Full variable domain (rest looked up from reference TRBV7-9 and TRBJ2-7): DTGVSQNPRHKITKRGQNVTFRCDPISEHNRLYWYRQTLGQGPEFLTYFQNEAQLEKSRLLSDRFSAERPKGSFSTLEIQRTEQGDSAMYLCASSLYIAEQYFGPGTRLTVT.